Only a few counts were recorded for the clone carrying this T cell receptor (beta chain). This sample was taken from a study of T-cell memory formation after mild COVID-19. One entry per CDR3 protein results from TCRdb running MiXCR on the 5' RACE reads. Among approximately 400,000 distinct CDR3 sequences listed, roughly 17% were seen once. The CDR3 contains 16 residues. Per germline, CDR1 SGHRS and CDR2 YFSETQ. V lost 4 bases and J lost 4, with 20 bases in between. The sequence was collected from a man aged 18 to 35 who had mild COVID-19 (a few samples of this study predate the infection). Cell type and time point are not known. The source material was PBMCs or a T cell subset sorted from them (not recorded which). The chain combines TRBV5-1 with TRBJ1-2; D uncertain. For the CDR3, the DNA is TGCGCCAGCAGCATAGACACGCCGCGCCCGTCCTATGGCTACACCTTC. Protein product: CASSIDTPRPSYGYTF.